The T cell receptor (beta chain) under discussion was sequenced for a study of shared clonotypes between healthy human individuals (dated by TCRdb to 2019 to 2021). For the wider study: The cohort included three men and a couple of women between 18 and 49 years of age. Blood TCR repertoires of several healthy adults were deeply sequenced to estimate repertoire size and the extent of clonotype sharing between individuals. To increase sequencing depth and limit assay-specific biases, different laboratories used diverse techniques to prepare libraries and sequence TCR repertoires. Leukapheresis yielded between about 0.94 and 8.9 billion PBMCs per donor. Summary of the overall study and its limitations: The genetic and exposure-history diversity represented was limited by the small number of donors. Pairwise subsampling indicated that sequencing depth was expected to affect the degree of clonotype sharing among donors. Sampling was restricted to blood, and TCR repertoires in tissues likely differ from the TCR repertoires found in blood.

Healthy HIV-negative adults with no recently reported acute infections or vaccinations were included as donors. Every donor was a Caucasian adult living in Nashville, Tennessee, USA. For unsorted samples, approximately 84 million PBMCs were counted, and genomic DNA was extracted using the QIAamp DNA Blood Mini kit. After blood collection by leukapheresis, PBMCs were isolated using Ficoll-Histopaque density gradient centrifugation and then cryopreserved in the vapor phase of liquid nitrogen. A word on this clone: The antigen it binds to is not known. The input lacks base qualities; no much larger clone sits a single base away.

Including cysteine and phenylalanine, the CDR3 has 16 amino acids. Only CDR3 DNA remains: 48 bases, in frame from the first base. As encoded in the germline V gene, CDR1 is SGHRS while CDR2 is YFSETQ. Trimming accounts for 0 bases at V and 6 bases at J, while the number of junction bases matched to no gene is 9. TCR CDR3 regions were amplified from genomic DNA by multiplex PCR using the deep immunoSEQ assay. For each cell subset, the extracted genomic DNA was distributed evenly across all wells of several immunoSEQ 96-well plates, and each plate served as one replicate. For unsorted PBMC, roughly 270 ng genomic DNA, equal to 30,000 or so T cell genomes, was loaded into each replicate PCR. Ten immunoSEQ deep assay plates were used to sequence unsorted PBMC genomic DNA. Purified libraries were measured with a Qubit 3.0 fluorometer, size-checked on a Bioanalyzer 2100, and measured again with the KAPA Library Quantification kit. A separate single-read 150-cycle Illumina NextSeq 550 flow cell was used to sequence each immunoSEQ 96-well plate. As for how the authors treated the data: The immunoSEQ output contained only junctional sequences without quality scores, so filtering could not match that applied to full-length reads. Sequences were annotated with PyIR, a Python wrapper for IgBLAST v1.9, using IMGT germline references to assign V/J genes and CDR3. Reads with weak V/J assignments (E-value above 1e-6), missing CDR3, stop codons, out-of-frame junctions, or ambiguous translated residues were removed. V3J clonotypes were defined as sequences sharing an identical inferred V gene, J gene, and CDR3 amino acid sequence. Percentage overlap between repertoires was calculated by dividing the number of shared unique clonotypes by the size of the smaller repertoire. Repertoire richness was assessed with RTK rarefaction, the Chao1 estimator, and Recon v2.1 estimates of unobserved clonotypes. In its TCRdb copy, this immuneACCESS table keeps in-frame sequences only and misses some clones. Where compared with another copy, unresolved V genes explain less than half of these, and the others have no known cause. That table supplies the V and J calls and clone size; D and trimming were determined from the DNA. Recorded for this sample are approximately 440,000 clones; 77% of them occurred a single time. Around 12% of the sample is in the top ten clones.

Recombination linked TRBV5-1 to TRBJ2-7, with 10 junctional bases fitting TRBD1. This clonotype was obtained from a woman between 35 and 50 years old in good health. Some clones in this sample may be carry-over from other donors' samples. Sequencing input: PBMCs. The CDR3 corresponds to CASSLGRGQGLSEQYF. The base sequence is TGCGCCAGCAGCTTGGGTAGGGGACAGGGGTTGAGCGAGCAGTACTTC. Full variable domain (CDR3 extended with the reference TRBV5-1 and TRBJ2-7 proteins): KAGVTQTPRYLIKTRGQQVTLSCSPISGHRSVSWYQQTPGQGLQFLFEYFSETQRNKGNFPGRFSGRQFSNSRSEMNVSTLELGDSALYLCASSLGRGQGLSEQYFGPGTRLTVT.